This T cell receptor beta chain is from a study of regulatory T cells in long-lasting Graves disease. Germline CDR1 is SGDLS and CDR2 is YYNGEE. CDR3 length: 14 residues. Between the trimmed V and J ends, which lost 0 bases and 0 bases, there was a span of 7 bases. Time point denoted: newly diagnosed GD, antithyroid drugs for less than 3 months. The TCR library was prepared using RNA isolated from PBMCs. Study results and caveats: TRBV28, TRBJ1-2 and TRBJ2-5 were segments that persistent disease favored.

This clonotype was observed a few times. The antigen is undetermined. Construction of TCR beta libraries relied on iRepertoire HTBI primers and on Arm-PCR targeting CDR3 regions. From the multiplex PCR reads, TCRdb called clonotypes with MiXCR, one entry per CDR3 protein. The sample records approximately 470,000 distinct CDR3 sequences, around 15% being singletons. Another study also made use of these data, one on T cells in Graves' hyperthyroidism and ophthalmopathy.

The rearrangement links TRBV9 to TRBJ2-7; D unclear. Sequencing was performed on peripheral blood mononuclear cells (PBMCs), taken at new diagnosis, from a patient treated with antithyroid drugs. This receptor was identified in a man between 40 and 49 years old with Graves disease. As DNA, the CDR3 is TGTGCCAGCAGCGTAGGGGTCGACTCCTACGAGCAGTACTTC. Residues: CASSVGVDSYEQYF.